This T cell receptor (beta chain) was sequenced for a study of radiotherapy plus CTLA-4 blockade in lung cancer. Study-level results: In blood, early T cell clone dynamics reportedly predicted response best, together with interferon-beta. Subsequent to radiotherapy plus ipilimumab, tumor-derived TCR clones underwent expansion in blood.

From germline, CDR1 is SEHNR and CDR2 FQNEAQ (reference sequence). This CDR3 is built from 18 residues. J gave up 4 bases and V 2 bases, and 7 bases lay outside the gene matches. The table came from immunoSEQ multiplex PCR; TCRdb's copy has only in-frame clones and leaves some out. This sample has 65,000 to 85,000 clones; just under 75% occur once, and the top ten carry approximately 10%. About this clone: No antigen is known for it.

The receptor comes from a human donor with non-small cell lung cancer whose response to radiotherapy plus ipilimumab could not be evaluated. The sequencing here drew on peripheral blood, taken from a patient treated with radiotherapy plus ipilimumab. The gene calls are TRBV7-9 and TRBJ2-1; 14 positions match TRBD2. The CDR3 sequence is CASSLPLWTSGRYNEQFF. The CDR3 coding sequence is TGTGCCAGCAGCTTACCTCTATGGACTAGCGGGAGGTACAATGAGCAGTTCTTC.